This T cell receptor (beta chain) stems from a study of OX40 agonist ivuxolimab in advanced cancers. About the full investigation: Ivuxolimab, which targeted the costimulatory receptor OX40 (CD134), was an agonistic, fully human IgG2 monoclonal antibody. The paper reports the monotherapy dose-escalation portion (N ≈ 50 patients) of the phase I ivuxolimab trial. Prior anti-PD-1, anti-PD-L1 or anti-CTLA-4 therapy was permitted, and about two fifths of dose-escalation patients had received checkpoint inhibitors. In the dose-escalation cohort, approximately 82% of patients were male, and the mean age was roughly 60 years, with a range of roughly 20 to 80. Partial responses occurred in three dose-escalation patients, of whom one had hepatocellular carcinoma and two had cutaneous melanoma. Of the roughly 51 patients in dose escalation, 19 had hepatocellular carcinoma, about 15 had melanoma, 9 had renal cell carcinoma and 9 had head and neck cancer. The point of sequencing TCRbeta in the periphery was to test whether ivuxolimab changed TCR sequence diversity and drove clonal T-cell expansion. Intravenous ivuxolimab was administered to patients every 2 weeks at six dose levels: 0.01, 0.1, 0.3, 1.5, 3 and 10 mg/kg. On the study overall, not on this receptor specifically: On average, CD8+ T cells showed more expanded clones than CD4+ T cells after ivuxolimab. At doses of 0.1 to 3.0 mg/kg, clonal expansion of both CD4+ and CD8+ blood T cells was observed from baseline to week 6. In the 0.1-3.0 mg/kg groups, partial responders were among the patients with the lowest normalized peripheral clonal expansion, particularly in CD8+ T cells. Which antigens the clonally expanded peripheral T cells were specific for was not determined. Low levels of normalized T-cell clonal expansion were also seen in some patients who did not respond.

Worth noting for this clone: Its antigen target is currently unknown. The record has no base qualities; no much larger clone is one base away.

The trial excluded patients who had a history of autoimmune disease or who were on systemic immunosuppression. Peripheral blood for TCR sequencing was collected from all dose cohorts at baseline, on cycle 4 day 1, and on cycle 7 day 1. The samples were drawn from a first-in-human, open-label, multicenter phase I dose-escalation trial of ivuxolimab. Adults with locally advanced or metastatic melanoma, renal cell, hepatocellular, or head and neck squamous cell carcinoma were enrolled in the trial. Before TCR sequencing, CD4+ and CD8+ T cells were separately sorted from peripheral blood. Genomic DNA was extracted from sorted cells for sequencing of the TCRbeta CDR3 region. The immunoSEQ Assay was used to sequence the TCRbeta CDR3 regions. TCRdb retrieved this table from immuneACCESS and kept in-frame rearrangements only. Not all clones are present; in checked studies, unresolved V genes account for under half, and no reason is known for the remainder. For this sample there are 55,000 to 65,000 clones; around 80% appear just once. The ten largest clones represent 2.1% of the sample.

This specimen was CD4+ or CD8+ T cells sorted from blood, taken in a trial of the OX40 agonist ivuxolimab. The receptor's source is an adult with an advanced solid tumor such as melanoma, head and neck, liver or kidney cancer.

The CDR3 in this case is CASSFRDLSEAFF. The sequence in DNA is TGTGCCAGCAGTTTCCGCGACCTAAGCGAAGCTTTCTTT. This receptor chain uses TRBV6-5 and TRBJ1-1; a confident D gene designation cannot be given. CDR1 MNHEY and CDR2 SVGAGI were looked up in the germline V gene. Spanning cysteine to phenylalanine, the CDR3 consists of 13 amino acids. Kept here is only the CDR3 DNA, which spans 39 bases and is read in frame from base 1. V lost 4 bases and J lost 8 bases; the stretch between them is 14 bases long.